Below are 20 T cell receptor beta chains sequenced from a single sample in a study of shared clonotypes between healthy human individuals. The method was immunoSEQ multiplex PCR; TCRdb's version includes in-frame clones alone and lacks a portion of them. Among approximately 350,000 clones listed, 90% to 97% were seen once. Sequenced material: memory CD8+ T cells sorted from blood. Subset of the sample: CD45RO+ cells pooled with CCR7-negative TemRA cells. These receptors were taken from a man aged 30-40 years in good health.

The rearrangement joins TRBV19 to TRBJ2-2; D might be TRBD2 (5 bases). Germline CDR1 and CDR2: LNHDA and SQIVND (reference sequence). Trimming cost V 8 bases and J 0 bases, with 13 bases left between them. This CDR3 comprises 15 residues. CDR3 sequence reads: CASQSRLSNTGELFF. CDR3 nucleotides: TGTGCCAGTCAATCAAGACTATCGAACACCGGGGAGCTGTTTTTT.

This chain uses TRBV10-1 with TRBJ2-1, with D possibly being TRBD2 (7 bases). The CDR3 spans 14 residues. Trimming took off 8 bases at V and 5 bases at J, with 16 bases between the two ends. Looked up from germline, CDR1 is WNHNN and CDR2 is SYGVQD (reference sequence). CDR3 residues: CASSRGGNNNEQFF. CDR3 in DNA: TGCGCCAGCTCTAGGGGGGGTAACAACAATGAGCAGTTCTTC.

This sequence joins TRBV29-1 and TRBJ1-2; a weak D match, TRBD1 (5 bases). Germline assignment: CDR1 SQVTM and CDR2 ANQGSEA. V lost 4 bases to trimming and J lost 4 bases, with 13 bases between them. The CDR3 spans 13 residues. In DNA form, the CDR3 reads TGCAGCGTTGCGGGGGGGAGGGCCTATGGCTACACCTTC. It specifies CSVAGGRAYGYTF. Looking up the rest from reference TRBV29-1 and TRBJ1-2 gives the full variable domain: SAVISQKPSRDICQRGTSLTIQCQVDSQVTMMFWYRQQPGQSLTLIATANQGSEATYESGFVIDKFPISRPNLTFSTLTVSNMSPEDSSIYLCSVAGGRAYGYTFGSGTRLTVV.

On this clone: At one of its ends the junction is not consistent with the germline gene, which may arise from a read error. The chain couples TRBV5-8 to TRBJ1-2; no clear D. The V gene's germline CDR1 is SGHTS and CDR2 YDEGEE. The CDR3 loop spans 12 amino acids. The CDR3 DNA sequence: TGTGCCAGCAGCTTGAATCCGACATCTTGGGACTTC. This gives the protein CASSLNPTSWDF.

The gene calls are TRBV5-1 and TRBJ2-7; 9 bases line up with TRBD2. The CDR3 consists of 14 residues. J gave up 3 bases and V 5 bases, and 6 bases lay outside the gene matches. Germline V gene lookup returns CDR1 SGHRS and CDR2 YFSETQ. The CDR3 spells CASSGARGGYEQYF. CDR3 nucleotide sequence: TGCGCCAGCAGTGGGGCGCGGGGGGGCTACGAGCAGTACTTC.

This clone was recorded a few times. V gene TRBV6-5 combines with J gene TRBJ2-6; 7 positions match TRBD2. CDR3 length: 15 residues. Germline loops: CDR1 MNHEY, CDR2 SVGAGI. With V trimmed by 6 bases and J by 0 bases, 2 bases remained unmatched. The CDR3 spells CASRGGSSGANVLTF. CDR3 in DNA: TGTGCCAGCAGGGGGGGGAGCTCTGGGGCCAACGTCCTGACTTTC.

V usage is TRBV9 and J usage is TRBJ2-3, with D possibly matching TRBD1 (5 bases). Trimming removed 1 base at V and 4 bases at J, with 7 bases between. CDR3 size: 13 residues. Per the germline V gene, CDR1 is SGDLS and CDR2 is YYNGEE. The CDR3 loop reads CASSVLRADTQYF. CDR3 bases: TGTGCCAGCAGCGTACTCAGGGCAGATACGCAGTATTTT.

The chain is built from TRBV7-2 and TRBJ2-1; D is perhaps TRBD2 (6 bases). This CDR3 is 13 amino acids long. The V end was cut by 5 bases, the J end by 10 bases, with 15 bases between. Germline V CDR1 and CDR2: SGHTA, FQGNSA. The CDR3 DNA is TGTGCCAGCAGCACACGACTAGTCAGGGAGCAGTTCTTC. Amino acids: CASSTRLVREQFF.

This clone appeared once. The chain is built from TRBV9 and TRBJ1-1; 8 bases fit TRBD1. The V and J ends lost 0 bases and 1 base, in that order; junction bases with no gene match: 8. Germline V CDR1 and CDR2: SGDLS, YYNGEE. This CDR3 spans 17 amino acids. The CDR3 DNA sequence: TGTGCCAGCAGCGTAGCCGGACAGGGCATGGGGAACACTGAAGCTTTCTTT. Residues: CASSVAGQGMGNTEAFF.

The chain employs TRBV19 and TRBJ1-5, with a tentative D call TRBD1 (6 bases). This CDR3 contains 15 residues. Germline-derived CDR1 and CDR2 are LNHDA and SQIVND (reference sequence). Trimming took 3 bases from V and 7 from J, leaving 16 bases between them. This CDR3 reads CASSIPGGAVQPQHF. CDR3 coding DNA: TGTGCCAGTAGTATCCCCGGGGGCGCAGTACAGCCCCAGCATTTT.

As DNA, the CDR3 is TGTGCCAGCAGCCAAGATACTAGCGGGTATTACAATGAGCAGTTCTTC. This sequence encodes CASSQDTSGYYNEQFF. V usage is TRBV4-2 and J usage is TRBJ2-1; 9 bases match TRBD2. V dropped 0 bases and J dropped 4; count of bases not matched to a gene: 4. CDR3 length: 16 residues. The germline V gene has CDR1 LGHNA and CDR2 YNFKEQ.

The J gene is TRBJ1-4, the V gene TRBV2, with 7 bases aligning to TRBD1. CDR3 length equals 15 residues. CDR1 is SNHLY, CDR2 FYNNEI, per germline. The trim removed 4 bases at V and 7 bases at J, leaving 9 bases unmatched. The chain's CDR3 is CASSGGAGGREKLFF. The CDR3, as DNA: TGTGCCAGCAGTGGGGGAGCAGGGGGGCGTGAAAAACTGTTTTTT.

This clone was seen just once. Other DNA variants within this sample encode the same CDR3. The chain joins TRBV30 to TRBJ1-1, with 7 positions matching TRBD1. CDR3 length: 13 residues. Germline V gives CDR1 GTSNPN, CDR2 SVGIG (reference sequence). V gave up 0 bases and J gave up 3 bases; unmatched junction bases: 1. CDR3 nucleotides: TGTGCCTGGAGTGTAGGGGGCGACACTGAAGCTTTCTTT. This gives the protein CAWSVGGDTEAFF.

J is TRBJ2-7 and V is TRBV10-2, with 7 bases lining up with TRBD2. The CDR3 length is 13 residues. From germline, CDR1 is WSHSY and CDR2 SAAADI. The V segment lost 3 bases and the J segment 2 bases; nucleotides outside the gene matches: 1. Here the CDR3 reads CASSEGLAYEQYF. DNA for the CDR3: TGCGCCAGCAGTGAAGGACTAGCCTACGAGCAGTACTTC.

In its sample, this clone was seen once. The J gene is TRBJ1-6, the V gene TRBV5-1; perhaps TRBD1 as D (6 bases). The CDR3 is 14 amino acids. Between the trimmed V and J ends, which lost 4 bases and 8 bases, there was a span of 13 bases. The germline V gene has CDR1 SGHRS and CDR2 YFSETQ. In DNA, the CDR3 is TGCGCCAGCAGCCCGGGAGGGGGGCATTCACCCCTCCACTTT. Translating it yields CASSPGGGHSPLHF.

The chain combines TRBV10-3 with TRBJ2-2; TRBD1 agrees at 7 bases. V lost 4 bases, J lost 4 bases, and 6 bases stayed unmatched. The CDR3 sequence is 15 residues long. The germline gives CDR1 ENHRY, CDR2 SYGVKD. The CDR3 region has the DNA TGTGCCATCAGTGGCGATAGACAGGGCACCGGGGAGCTGTTTTTT. It specifies CAISGDRQGTGELFF.

V gene TRBV18 combines with J gene TRBJ2-6; D not resolved. CDR1 and CDR2 from the germline V gene are KGHSH and LQKENI. The CDR3 loop spans 16 amino acids. V was trimmed by 3 bases and J by 7 bases, leaving 16 bases between them. The CDR3 region has the DNA TGTGCCAGCTCACCGGGATATACCCCTTTAGCCAACGTCCTGACTTTC. Protein product: CASSPGYTPLANVLTF.

The J gene is TRBJ2-1, the V gene TRBV11-2; no clear D. Germline V lookup: CDR1 SGHAT, CDR2 FQNNGV. V was trimmed by 1 base and J by 7 bases, leaving 8 bases between them. CDR3 length equals 13 residues. The CDR3 reads CASSLGSRNEQFF. The CDR3 DNA reads TGTGCCAGCAGCTTAGGGTCCAGAAATGAGCAGTTCTTC.

The rearrangement uses TRBV2 and TRBJ2-1; D uncertain. Germline CDR1 and CDR2: SNHLY and FYNNEI. V lost 8 bases and J 4 bases, leaving 15 bases between the germline ends. This CDR3 comprises 14 residues. Here the CDR3 DNA reads TGTGCCAGCCGCGCGGATCCCGGTTACAATGAGCAGTTCTTC. This sequence encodes CASRADPGYNEQFF. Full variable domain (remainder filled in from reference TRBV2 and TRBJ2-1): EPEVTQTPSHQVTQMGQEVILRCVPISNHLYFYWYRQILGQKVEFLVSFYNNEISEKSEIFDDQFSVERPDGSNFTLKIRSTKLEDSAMYFCASRADPGYNEQFFGPGTRLTVL.

J is TRBJ2-6 and V is TRBV4-1; D is unclear. Germline CDR1 reads MGHRA; CDR2 reads YSYEKL. The CDR3 sequence is 13 residues long. Trimming removed 0 bases at V and 8 bases at J, with 5 bases between. CDR3 amino acids: CASSQEKTNVLTF. CDR3 coding DNA: TGCGCCAGCAGCCAAGAGAAGACCAACGTCCTGACTTTC.